This TCR beta chain appears in the sequencing data of a study of memory CD4+ T cells and cytomegalovirus serostatus. General observations from the study: Suggested: most of the CMV-linked TCR signature lies in CD4+ memory cells.

The sort gate was single viable CD3+CD4+CD8-CD45RO+ cells for memory CD4+ T cells. The V gene end was trimmed by 9 bases and the J gene end by 6 bases; junction bases not matched to a gene: 11. Germline V gene data show CDR1 as SGHTA and CDR2 as FQGTGA. The CDR3 sequence is 14 residues long. As regards this clone: Its antigen is not identified.

Sequencing was performed with immunoSEQ multiplex PCR; in TCRdb, only in-frame clones are kept and a portion is missing. The table includes approximately 45,000 clones, 79% detected once. The J gene is TRBJ2-1, the V gene TRBV7-3, with TRBD2 matching over 7 bases. Sequencing input: memory CD4+ T cells from blood. The origin of this receptor is an adult in good health and CMV-seronegative. The CDR3 coding sequence is TGTGCCAGTCGGCCGGGAGGCCGGAGCAATGAGCAGTTCTTC. It translates to CASRPGGRSNEQFF. Full variable domain (outside the CDR3, taken from reference TRBV7-3 and TRBJ2-1): GAGVSQTPSNKVTEKGKYVELRCDPISGHTALYWYRQSLGQGPEFLIYFQGTGAADDSGLPNDRFFAVRPEGSVSTLKIQRTERGDSAVYLCASRPGGRSNEQFFGPGTRLTVL.